This entry is about one T cell receptor beta chain. There is no known antigen for this receptor. There are no base qualities to consult, and no much larger clone falls within one base. Collaborating institutions collected whole blood in K2EDTA tubes following their own protocols. Collaborator samples were shipped for TCRbeta analysis as frozen whole blood, isolated PBMCs, or DNA extracted from either sample type. The sample is drawn from a study of blood T cell repertoires in COVID-19 (dated by TCRdb to the early 2020s). Broadly, across the study: Samples from collaborators originated in the United States, Italy and Spain and spanned both the acute and convalescent phases of COVID-19. The material from the prospective study consisted of cDNA or gDNA derived from T cells, B-cell-depleted T cells, or PBMCs. Subjects who had been exposed to COVID-19, were actively infected with it, or had recovered from it provided the deeply sampled blood TCRbeta repertoires that made up the dataset. A freely available public database, intended as a resource for researchers studying the immune response to SARS-CoV-2, is where the repertoires were released. The samples were drawn from two sources: the first 160 participants of the ongoing ImmuneRACE study, and over 950 subjects contributed by 6 global collaborators. A de-identified subject ID, COVID-19 status, age in years and sex were almost always included in the sample metadata. Where available, HLA class I and class II types were obtained from metadata supplied by the sample provider rather than from assay-based typing.

The CDR3 measures 15 amino acids from cysteine to phenylalanine. Of the read, only the CDR3 DNA is kept; its 45 bases are in frame from base 1. In the germline V gene, CDR1 corresponds to SGHNT and CDR2 to YENEEA. The junction carries 9 bases between V and J, which are trimmed by 0 bases and 2 bases respectively. The investigation overall reported the following: The amount of clinical and demographic metadata varied by source and participant and was provided uncurated.

The immunoSEQ Assay, a bias-controlled multiplex PCR, was used to amplify TCRbeta CDR3 regions from genomic DNA. The paper's processing steps were these. The number of nucleated cells in each sample was estimated from the amplification of reference gene primers within the assay. Sequence reads were collapsed and filtered to measure the absolute abundance of every unique TCRbeta CDR3 rearrangement. For each sample, productive Simpson clonality was calculated as the square root of Simpson's diversity index across productive rearrangements. TCRdb stores this immuneACCESS table with in-frame sequences only. Part of the clones is absent; in the studies checked, under half of the shortfall reflects unresolved V genes, and no reason is known for the rest. Clone size and V and J calls were adopted from that table, with D and trimming inferred from the DNA. For this sample the table gives roughly 32,000 clones, of which approximately 85% were detected only once. The ten largest clones capture about 40% of the sample.

The sample comprised peripheral blood. The chain is encoded by TRBV11-3 joined to TRBJ2-3; a weak D assignment points to TRBD1 (6 bases agree). The source of this sequence is a man aged 55 to 70 with active or convalescent COVID-19. The nucleotide sequence reads TGTGCCAGCAGCTTAGAACAGGGAAACACAGATACGCAGTATTTT. The translation is CASSLEQGNTDTQYF.